This record looks at one T cell receptor beta chain sequence and its context. Participants were aged about 18 to 89 years from 24 US areas. Participant-given clinical history determined each cohort assignment. This sample was taken from a study of blood T cell repertoires in COVID-19. Measured with immunoSEQ multiplex PCR; TCRdb has only the in-frame clones, and not every one. The sample lists 200,000 to 250,000 clones; roughly 88% were seen once. Germline trimming cut 1 base from V and 5 bases from J; bases unmatched to any gene: 5. CDR1 SEHNR and CDR2 FQNEAQ come from the germline V gene (reference sequence). The CDR3 length is 16 residues.

The chain recombines TRBV7-9 with TRBJ2-5, with 12 bases lining up with TRBD1. Sequencing used PBMCs or T cells enriched from blood (not recorded which). This receptor was identified in a woman between 50 and 59 years old with acute COVID-19. CDR3 sequence (DNA): TGTGCCAGCAGCTTAGGGGACAGGGGGCACCGGGAGACCCAGTACTTC. It translates to CASSLGDRGHRETQYF.